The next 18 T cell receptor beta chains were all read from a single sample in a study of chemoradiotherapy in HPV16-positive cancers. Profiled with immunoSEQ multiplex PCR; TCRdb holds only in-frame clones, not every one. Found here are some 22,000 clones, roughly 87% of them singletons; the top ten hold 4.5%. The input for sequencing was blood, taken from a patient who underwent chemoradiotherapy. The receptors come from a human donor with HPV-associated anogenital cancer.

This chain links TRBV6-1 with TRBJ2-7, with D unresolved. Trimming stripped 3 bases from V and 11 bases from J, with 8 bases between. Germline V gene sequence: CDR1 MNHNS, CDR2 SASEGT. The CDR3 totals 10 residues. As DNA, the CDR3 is TGTGCCAGCAGTGAGGTAAATAAGTACTTC. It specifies CASSEVNKYF.

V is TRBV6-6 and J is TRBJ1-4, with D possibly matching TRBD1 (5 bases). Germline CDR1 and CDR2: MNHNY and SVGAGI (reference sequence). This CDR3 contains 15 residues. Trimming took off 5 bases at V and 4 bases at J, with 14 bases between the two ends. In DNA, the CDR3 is TGTGCCAGCAGTAGCCCGGGACGGAGTAATGAAAAACTGTTTTTT. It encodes CASSSPGRSNEKLFF.

The CDR3 protein is CASSQGLARETQYF. The CDR3 DNA follows: TGTGCCAGCAGCCAAGGTCTAGCGCGAGAGACCCAGTACTTC. This chain uses TRBV7-8 with TRBJ2-5, with D maybe TRBD2 (6 bases). The V gene's germline CDR1 is SGHVS and CDR2 FQNEAQ. This CDR3 contains 14 residues. V dropped 5 bases and J dropped 4 bases, with 14 bases sitting between them.

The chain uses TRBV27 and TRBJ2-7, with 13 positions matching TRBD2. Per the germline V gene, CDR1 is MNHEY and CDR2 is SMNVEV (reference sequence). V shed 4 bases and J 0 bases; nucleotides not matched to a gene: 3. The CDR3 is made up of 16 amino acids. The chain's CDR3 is CASSWTSGGSSYEQYF. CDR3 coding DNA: TGTGCCAGCAGTTGGACTAGCGGGGGTTCCTCCTACGAGCAGTACTTC.

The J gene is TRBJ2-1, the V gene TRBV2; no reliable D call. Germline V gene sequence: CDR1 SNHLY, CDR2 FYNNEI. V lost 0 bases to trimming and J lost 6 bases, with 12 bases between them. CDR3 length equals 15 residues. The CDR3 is CASSEARARSNEQFF. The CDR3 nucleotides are TGTGCCAGCAGTGAAGCACGGGCTAGGAGCAATGAGCAGTTCTTC.

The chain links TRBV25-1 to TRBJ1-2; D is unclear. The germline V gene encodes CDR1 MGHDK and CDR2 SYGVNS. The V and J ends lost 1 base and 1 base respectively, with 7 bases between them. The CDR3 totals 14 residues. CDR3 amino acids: CASSESKGNYGYTF. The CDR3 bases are TGTGCCAGCAGTGAATCTAAGGGTAACTATGGCTACACCTTC.

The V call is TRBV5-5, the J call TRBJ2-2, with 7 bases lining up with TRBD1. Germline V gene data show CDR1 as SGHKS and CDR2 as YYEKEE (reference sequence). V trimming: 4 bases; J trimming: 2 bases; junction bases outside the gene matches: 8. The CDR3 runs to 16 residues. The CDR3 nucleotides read TGTGCCAGCAGCCAGACAGGGCACTCCAACACCGGGGAGCTGTTTTTT. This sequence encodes CASSQTGHSNTGELFF.

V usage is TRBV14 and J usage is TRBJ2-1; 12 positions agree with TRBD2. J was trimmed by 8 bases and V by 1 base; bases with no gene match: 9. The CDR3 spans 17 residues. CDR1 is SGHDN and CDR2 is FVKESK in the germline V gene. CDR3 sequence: CASSQGILAGGSYEQFF. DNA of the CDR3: TGTGCCAGCAGCCAAGGCATACTAGCGGGGGGTTCGTATGAGCAGTTCTTC. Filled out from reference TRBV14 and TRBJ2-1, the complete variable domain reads EAGVTQFPSHSVIEKGQTVTLRCDPISGHDNLYWYRRVMGKEIKFLLHFVKESKQDESGMPNNRFLAERTGGTYSTLKVQPAELEDSGVYFCASSQGILAGGSYEQFFGPGTRLTVL.

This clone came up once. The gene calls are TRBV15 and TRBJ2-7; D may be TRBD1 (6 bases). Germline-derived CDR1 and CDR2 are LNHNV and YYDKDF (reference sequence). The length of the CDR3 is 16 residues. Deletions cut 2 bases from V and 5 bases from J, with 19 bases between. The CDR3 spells CATSRKPGQTLDEQYF. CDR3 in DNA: TGTGCCACCAGCAGAAAACCGGGACAAACGTTAGACGAGCAGTACTTC.

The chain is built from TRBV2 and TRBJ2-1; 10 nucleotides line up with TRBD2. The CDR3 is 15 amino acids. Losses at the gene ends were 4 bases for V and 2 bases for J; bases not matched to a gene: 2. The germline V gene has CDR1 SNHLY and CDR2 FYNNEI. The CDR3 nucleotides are TGTGCCAGCAGTGGGACTAGCGGAGCCTACAATGAGCAGTTCTTC. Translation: CASSGTSGAYNEQFF.

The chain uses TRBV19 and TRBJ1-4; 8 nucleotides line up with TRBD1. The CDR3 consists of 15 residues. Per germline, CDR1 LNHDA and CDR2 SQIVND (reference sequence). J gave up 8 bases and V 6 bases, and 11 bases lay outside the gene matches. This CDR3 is CASSSQTTGEEKLFF. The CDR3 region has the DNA TGTGCCAGTAGCTCGCAAACGACAGGGGAGGAAAAACTGTTTTTT.

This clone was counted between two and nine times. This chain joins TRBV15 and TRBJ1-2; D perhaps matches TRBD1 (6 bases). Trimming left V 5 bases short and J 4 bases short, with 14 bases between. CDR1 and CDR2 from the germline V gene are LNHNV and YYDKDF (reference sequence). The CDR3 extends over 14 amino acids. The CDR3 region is CATSPRGGGYGYTF. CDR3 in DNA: TGTGCCACCAGCCCCCGAGGGGGAGGCTATGGCTACACCTTC.

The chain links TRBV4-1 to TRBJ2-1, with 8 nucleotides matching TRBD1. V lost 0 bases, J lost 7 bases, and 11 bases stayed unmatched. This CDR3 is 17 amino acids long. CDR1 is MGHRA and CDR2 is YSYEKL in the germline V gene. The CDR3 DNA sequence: TGCGCCAGCAGCCAAGATAGGACCCTGACAGGGGTGAATGAGCAGTTCTTC. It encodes CASSQDRTLTGVNEQFF.

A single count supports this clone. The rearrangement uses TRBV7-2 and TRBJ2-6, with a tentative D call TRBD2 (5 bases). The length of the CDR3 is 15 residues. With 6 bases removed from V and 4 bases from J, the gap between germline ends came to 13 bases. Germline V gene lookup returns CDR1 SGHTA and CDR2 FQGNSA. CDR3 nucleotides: TGTGCCAGCAGATATAGGGAGACGGGGGCCAACGTCCTGACTTTC. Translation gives CASRYRETGANVLTF. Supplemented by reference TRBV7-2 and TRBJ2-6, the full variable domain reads GAGVSQSPSNKVTEKGKDVELRCDPISGHTALYWYRQSLGQGLEFLIYFQGNSAPDKSGLPSDRFSAERTGGSVSTLTIQRTQQEDSAVYLCASRYRETGANVLTFGAGSRLTVL.

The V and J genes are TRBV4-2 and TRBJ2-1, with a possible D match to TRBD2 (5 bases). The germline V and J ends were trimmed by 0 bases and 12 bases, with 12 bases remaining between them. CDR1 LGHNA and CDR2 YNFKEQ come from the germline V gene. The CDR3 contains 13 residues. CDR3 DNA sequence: TGTGCCAGCAGCCAAGACAGGACCCGGGGGCAGTTCTTC. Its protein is CASSQDRTRGQFF.

In nucleotides, the CDR3 is TGTGCCAGCAGCCAACCACCCCAGCGGGGGGGCACAGATACGCAGTATTTT. Residues: CASSQPPQRGGTDTQYF. The V and J genes are TRBV14 and TRBJ2-3, with TRBD2 identical over 9 bases. CDR1 is SGHDN and CDR2 is FVKESK in the germline V gene. V was clipped by 2 bases and J by 1 base; unmatched bases: 7. This CDR3 region has 17 residues.

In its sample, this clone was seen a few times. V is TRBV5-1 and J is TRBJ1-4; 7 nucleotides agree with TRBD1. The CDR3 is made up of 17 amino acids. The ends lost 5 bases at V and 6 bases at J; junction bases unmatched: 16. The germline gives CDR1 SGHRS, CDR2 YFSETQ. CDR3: CASRPLSLTGMDEKLFF. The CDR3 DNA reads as TGCGCCAGCAGACCCCTTTCTTTGACAGGGATGGATGAAAAACTGTTTTTT.

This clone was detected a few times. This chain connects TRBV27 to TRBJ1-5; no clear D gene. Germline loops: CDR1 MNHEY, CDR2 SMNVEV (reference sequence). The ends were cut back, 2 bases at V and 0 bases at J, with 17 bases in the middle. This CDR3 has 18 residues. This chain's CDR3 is CASSLRAGAVNSNQPQHF. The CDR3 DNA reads TGTGCCAGCAGTTTAAGGGCAGGAGCCGTAAATAGCAATCAGCCCCAGCATTTT.